The next 21 T cell receptor beta chains were all read from a single sample in a study of T cell responses to AZD1222 COVID-19 vaccine. Measured with immunoSEQ multiplex PCR; TCRdb has only the in-frame clones, and not every one. The table lists approximately 110,000 clones, around 86% of them singletons. The source was peripheral blood, collected on day 0 of AZD1222 vaccination. These receptors all stem from an adult in good health.

The V gene is TRBV19, the J gene TRBJ1-2; 9 bases match TRBD1. Germline V CDR1 and CDR2: LNHDA, SQIVND (reference sequence). The CDR3 runs to 18 residues. The J segment lost 5 bases and the V segment lost 5 bases, leaving 18 bases of the junction unmatched. CDR3 bases: TGTGCCAGTAGTTCTACCTATACGGACAGGGGACTTGGGTATGGCTACACCTTC. It encodes CASSSTYTDRGLGYGYTF.

The V gene is TRBV14, the J gene TRBJ2-7; the D is unclear. Germline CDR1 is SGHDN and CDR2 is FVKESK. This CDR3 has 11 residues. Trimming stripped 1 base from V and 6 bases from J, with 4 bases between. This CDR3 is CASSQGPEQYF. CDR3 sequence (DNA): TGTGCCAGCAGCCAAGGACCCGAGCAGTACTTC.

This clone was seen once. The chain uses TRBV12-5 and TRBJ1-2; 7 bases are a match to TRBD1. This CDR3 is 15 amino acids long. Germline V CDR1 and CDR2: LGHNT, FRNRAP. J was trimmed by 1 base and V by 6 bases; bases with no gene match: 8. CDR3 sequence reads: CASGLQGLGNYGYTF. In nucleotides, the CDR3 is TGTGCTAGTGGATTACAGGGGTTGGGTAACTATGGCTACACCTTC.

This clone was seen a single time. V gene TRBV27 combines with J gene TRBJ2-7; D may be TRBD1 or TRBD2 (5 bases each). The CDR3 is 13 amino acids. Germline CDR1 reads MNHEY; CDR2 reads SMNVEV (reference sequence). V shed 5 bases and J shed 2 bases, with 10 bases lying between them. The CDR3: CASSDGAPYEQYF. Written as DNA, the CDR3 is TGTGCCAGCAGTGACGGGGCCCCCTACGAGCAGTACTTC.

This clone has just one count. The chain recombines TRBV19 with TRBJ2-3; D tentatively reads TRBD1 or TRBD2 (5 bases each). CDR1 and CDR2 from the germline V gene are LNHDA and SQIVND (reference sequence). The CDR3 runs to 15 residues. Between the trimmed V and J ends, which lost 5 bases and 4 bases, there was a span of 16 bases. CDR3 in DNA: TGTGCCAGTAGTGACCCCGGGACCAGTGCAGATACGCAGTATTTT. It yields the protein CASSDPGTSADTQYF.

The CDR3 sequence is CASSATSGFSGNTIYF. Here the CDR3 DNA reads TGTGCCAGCAGCGCCACCTCAGGGTTCTCTGGAAACACCATATATTTT. V and J are TRBV9 and TRBJ1-3; D perhaps matches TRBD1 (5 bases). V shed 3 bases and J shed 0 bases, with 13 bases lying between them. The CDR3 has 16 residues. Germline V gene lookup returns CDR1 SGDLS and CDR2 YYNGEE.

V usage is TRBV18 and J usage is TRBJ1-4; 8 bases agree with TRBD1. The germline V gene encodes CDR1 KGHSH and CDR2 LQKENI. The V and J ends lost 5 bases and 0 bases, in that order; junction bases with no gene match: 8. CDR3 length: 17 amino acids. The CDR3 sequence is CASSRALGQATNEKLFF. CDR3 DNA: TGTGCCAGCTCAAGGGCTCTGGGACAGGCAACTAATGAAAAACTGTTTTTT.

The V call is TRBV21-1, the J call TRBJ1-1. TRBV21-1 is assigned pseudogene status. The CDR3 has 16 residues. For the CDR3, the DNA is TGTGCCAGCAGCAAAGGAAGAGAGAGCCTAAATCCTGAAGCTTTCTTT. Translated: CASSKGRESLNPEAFF.

The genes are TRBV5-4 and TRBJ2-3, with D possibly TRBD2 on 6 matching bases. There are 14 residues in the CDR3. Germline V gene data show CDR1 as SGHNT and CDR2 as YYREEE (reference sequence). V was clipped by 0 bases and J by 1 base, with 6 bases between them. CDR3 DNA sequence: TGTGCCAGCAGCTTGGGCGGGGGCACAGATACGCAGTATTTT. It translates to CASSLGGGTDTQYF.

The rearrangement uses TRBV6-4 and TRBJ2-7, with D possibly called TRBD1 or TRBD2 (6 bases each). Germline CDR1 is MRHNA and CDR2 is SNTAGT. V lost 2 bases, J lost 7 bases, and 15 bases lay in between. The CDR3 has 14 residues. CDR3 loop: CASSDRRGEREQYF. CDR3 nucleotides: TGTGCCAGCAGTGACAGGAGGGGGGAACGGGAGCAGTACTTC.

The J gene is TRBJ1-2, the V gene TRBV10-3, with D uncertain. This CDR3 comprises 10 residues. Deletions cut 4 bases from V and 8 bases from J, with 5 bases between. Germline assignment: CDR1 ENHRY and CDR2 SYGVKD. The CDR3 coding sequence is TGTGCCATCAGTGGAGAGGGCTACACCTTC. Its translation is CAISGEGYTF.

The CDR3 coding sequence is TGTGCCAGCAGCCCCCACAGGTCAATCGATGAGCAGTTCTTC. Residues: CASSPHRSIDEQFF. The chain combines TRBV9 with TRBJ2-1; D is perhaps TRBD1 (5 bases). The CDR3 extends over 14 amino acids. V lost 4 bases, J lost 8 bases, and 16 bases lay in between. Germline values: CDR1 SGDLS, CDR2 YYNGEE.

The CDR3 DNA follows: TGCGCCAGCAGCTTGGCTGGGGTTGCGGGTTATGGCTACACCTTC. Encoded protein: CASSLAGVAGYGYTF. The J gene is TRBJ1-2, the V gene TRBV5-1; D is unclear. CDR1 SGHRS and CDR2 YFSETQ come from the germline V gene. Between the trimmed V and J ends, which lost 0 bases and 5 bases, there was a span of 14 bases. CDR3 length: 15 residues.

J is TRBJ1-1 and V is TRBV13, with TRBD1 as a possible D gene (6 bases). This CDR3 is built from 17 residues. Between the trimmed V and J ends, which lost 5 bases and 4 bases, there was a span of 23 bases. Germline V CDR1 and CDR2: PRHDT, FYEKMQ (reference sequence). The CDR3 region has the DNA TGTGCCAGCAGCATCGTCAGGGGAGAGAACCGGTTCACTGAAGCTTTCTTT. It encodes CASSIVRGENRFTEAFF.

The V and J genes are TRBV7-9 and TRBJ2-7; 7 bases fit TRBD2. The CDR3 extends over 15 amino acids. Germline values: CDR1 SEHNR, CDR2 FQNEAQ (reference sequence). J was trimmed by 0 bases and V by 4 bases; bases with no gene match: 6. The CDR3 here is CASSSTGTTSYEQYF. The DNA of the CDR3 is TGTGCCAGCAGCTCAACCGGGACTACCTCCTACGAGCAGTACTTC.

The chain links TRBV6-4 to TRBJ2-3; the D gene is possibly TRBD2 (5 bases). This CDR3 is 13 amino acids long. Germline lookup yields CDR1 MRHNA and CDR2 SNTAGT. V lost 5 bases to trimming and J lost 1 base, with 7 bases between them. CDR3 amino acids: CASSFSGTDTQYF. The CDR3 nucleotides read TGTGCCAGCAGTTTTAGCGGCACAGATACGCAGTATTTT.

The chain carries TRBV7-6 and TRBJ1-3; no clear D gene. This CDR3 region has 16 residues. Germline CDR1 reads SGHVS; CDR2 reads FNYEAQ. Trimming took 0 bases from V and 5 from J, leaving 14 bases between them. The CDR3 coding sequence is TGTGCCAGCAGCTTAGCGTCGGAGGCCGGCAGAAACACCATATATTTT. This encodes CASSLASEAGRNTIYF.

In its sample, this clone was seen a few times. The rearrangement uses TRBV9 and TRBJ1-1; D ambiguous. This CDR3 is built from 14 residues. Trimming took off 0 bases at V and 5 bases at J, with 11 bases between the two ends. Looked up from germline, CDR1 is SGDLS and CDR2 is YYNGEE. This CDR3 is CASSVDGGLTEAFF. As DNA, the CDR3 is TGTGCCAGCAGCGTAGATGGTGGGTTGACTGAAGCTTTCTTT. The whole variable domain, remainder taken from reference TRBV9 and TRBJ1-1, is DSGVTQTPKHLITATGQRVTLRCSPRSGDLSVYWYQQSLDQGLQFLIQYYNGEERAKGNILERFSAQQFPDLHSELNLSSLELGDSALYFCASSVDGGLTEAFFGQGTRLTVV.

This chain joins TRBV5-1 and TRBJ2-1, with 10 bases that match TRBD1. This CDR3 is built from 16 residues. Germline values: CDR1 SGHRS, CDR2 YFSETQ. The ends lost 3 bases at V and 0 bases at J; junction bases unmatched: 3. The chain's CDR3 is CASSSRQGASYNEQFF. Written as DNA, the CDR3 is TGCGCCAGCAGCTCTCGACAGGGGGCCTCCTACAATGAGCAGTTCTTC.

This clone came up once. J is TRBJ1-5 and V is TRBV11-2; TRBD1 agrees at 9 bases. J lost 5 bases, V lost 6 bases, and 5 bases had no gene match. This CDR3 region has 14 residues. The germline gives CDR1 SGHAT, CDR2 FQNNGV. CDR3 bases: TGTGCCAGCAGTCGGACAGGGGTCGATCAGCCCCAGCATTTT. As protein: CASSRTGVDQPQHF.

This rearrangement joins TRBV15 to TRBJ2-5; 8 nucleotides align to TRBD1. The V gene end was trimmed by 1 base and the J gene end by 1 base; junction bases not matched to a gene: 8. Germline CDR1 reads LNHNV; CDR2 reads YYDKDF (reference sequence). This CDR3 has 17 amino acids. As DNA, the CDR3 is TGTGCCACCAGCAGAGCCCCAGGGGGCCCCCTCCAAGAGACCCAGTACTTC. Translating it yields CATSRAPGGPLQETQYF. The entire variable domain, with the rest obtained from reference TRBV15 and TRBJ2-5, is as follows: DAMVIQNPRYQVTQFGKPVTLSCSQTLNHNVMYWYQQKSSQAPKLLFHYYDKDFNNEADTPDNFQSRRPNTSFCFLDIRSPGLGDTAMYLCATSRAPGGPLQETQYFGPGTRLLVL.